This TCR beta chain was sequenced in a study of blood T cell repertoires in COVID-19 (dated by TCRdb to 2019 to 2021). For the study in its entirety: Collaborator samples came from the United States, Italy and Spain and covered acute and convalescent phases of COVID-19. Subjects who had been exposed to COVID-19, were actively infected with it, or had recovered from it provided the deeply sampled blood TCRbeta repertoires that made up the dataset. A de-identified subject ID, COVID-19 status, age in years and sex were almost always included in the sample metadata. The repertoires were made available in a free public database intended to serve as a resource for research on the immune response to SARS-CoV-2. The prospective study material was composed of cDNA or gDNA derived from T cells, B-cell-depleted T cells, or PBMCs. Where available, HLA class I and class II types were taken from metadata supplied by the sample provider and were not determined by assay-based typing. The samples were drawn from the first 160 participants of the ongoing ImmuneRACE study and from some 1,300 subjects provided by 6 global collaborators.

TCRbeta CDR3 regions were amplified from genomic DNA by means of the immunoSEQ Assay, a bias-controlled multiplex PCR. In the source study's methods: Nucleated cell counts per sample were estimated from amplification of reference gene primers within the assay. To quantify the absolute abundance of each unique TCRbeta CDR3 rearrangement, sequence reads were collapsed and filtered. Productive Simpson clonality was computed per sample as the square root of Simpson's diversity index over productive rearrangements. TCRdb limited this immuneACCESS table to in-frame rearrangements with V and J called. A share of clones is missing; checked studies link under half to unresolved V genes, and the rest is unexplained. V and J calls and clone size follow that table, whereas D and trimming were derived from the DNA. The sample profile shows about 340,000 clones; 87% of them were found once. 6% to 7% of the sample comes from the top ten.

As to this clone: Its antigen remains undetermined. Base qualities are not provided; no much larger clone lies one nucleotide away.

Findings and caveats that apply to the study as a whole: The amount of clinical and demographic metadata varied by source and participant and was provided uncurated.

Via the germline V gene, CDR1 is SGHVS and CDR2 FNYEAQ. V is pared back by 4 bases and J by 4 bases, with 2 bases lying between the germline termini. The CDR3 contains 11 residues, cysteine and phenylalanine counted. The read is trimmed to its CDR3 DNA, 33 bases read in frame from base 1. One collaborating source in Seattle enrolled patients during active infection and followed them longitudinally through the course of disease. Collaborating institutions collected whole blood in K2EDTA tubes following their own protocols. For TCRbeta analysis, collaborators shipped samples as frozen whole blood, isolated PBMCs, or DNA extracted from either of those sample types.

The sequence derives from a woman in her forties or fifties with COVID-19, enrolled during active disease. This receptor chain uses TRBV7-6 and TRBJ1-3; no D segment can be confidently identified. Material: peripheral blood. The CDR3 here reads CASSSGNTIYF. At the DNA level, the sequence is TGTGCCAGCAGCTCAGGAAACACCATATATTTT.